This T cell receptor (beta chain) was recorded in a study of blood T cell repertoires in COVID-19. Turning to the study itself: From the United States, Italy and Spain came samples of acute and convalescent COVID-19.

Germline CDR1 and CDR2: GTSNPN and SVGIG (reference sequence). Between the trimmed V and J ends, which lost 5 bases and 3 bases, there was a span of 10 bases. The CDR3 is made up of 12 amino acids. Per the original data handling: Reference gene primer amplification gave nucleated cell count estimates. Assay: immunoSEQ multiplex PCR; the TCRdb copy retains only in-frame clones and omits some. The V and J calls and clone size come from that table; D and trimming were worked out from the DNA. This repertoire shows about 140,000 clones, approximately 81% found once; its top ten account for under 5.5%. Participants were aged about 18 to 90 years, lived in some 23 US areas, and enrolled virtually. Allocation to cohorts depended on clinical history reported by the participants.

V usage is TRBV30 and J usage is TRBJ1-1; the D is unclear. The receptor's source is a middle-aged man with acute COVID-19. The sample consisted of PBMCs or T cells enriched from blood (not recorded which). CDR3 residues: CAWERADTEAFF. The DNA of the CDR3 is TGTGCCTGGGAGAGAGCGGACACTGAAGCTTTCTTT. The full variable domain, rest sourced from reference TRBV30 and TRBJ1-1, is SQTIHQWPATLVQPVGSPLSLECTVEGTSNPNLYWYRQAAGRGLQLLFYSVGIGQISSEVPQNLSASRPQDRQFILSSKKLLLSDSGFYLCAWERADTEAFFGQGTRLTVV.